The entry that follows covers one T cell receptor beta chain sequence. This entry is derived from a study of technical replicates of blood from a few donors. The data were produced by immunoSEQ multiplex PCR, yet TCRdb's version contains in-frame clones alone and is incomplete. The sample comprises about 44,000 clones, around 96% of which are singletons, and approximately 0.35% rests with the top ten. Trimming removed 4 bases at V and 5 bases at J, with 12 bases between. The CDR3 runs 13 residues. Germline assignment: CDR1 MNHEY and CDR2 SMNVEV (reference sequence). This chain uses TRBV27 with TRBJ2-7; D possibly corresponds to TRBD1 (6 bases). The receptor was derived from a human donor in good health. The sequenced material came from T cells isolated from PBMCs. CDR3 residues: CASSSIQGHEQYF. The DNA of the CDR3 is TGTGCCAGCAGTTCGATACAGGGACACGAGCAGTACTTC.